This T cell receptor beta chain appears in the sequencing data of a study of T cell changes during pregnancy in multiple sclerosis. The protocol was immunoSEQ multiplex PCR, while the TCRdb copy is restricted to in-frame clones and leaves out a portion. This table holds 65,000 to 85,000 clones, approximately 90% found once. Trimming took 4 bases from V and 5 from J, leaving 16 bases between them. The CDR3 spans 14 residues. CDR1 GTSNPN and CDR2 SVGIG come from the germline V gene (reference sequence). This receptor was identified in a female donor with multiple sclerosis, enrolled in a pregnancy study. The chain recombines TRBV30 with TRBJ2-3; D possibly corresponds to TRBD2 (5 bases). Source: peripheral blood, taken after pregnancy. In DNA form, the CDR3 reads TGTGCCTGGAATTCCGGGAAGGTGGGAGATACGCAGTATTTT. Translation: CAWNSGKVGDTQYF.